Listed below are T cell receptor beta chains from one sample, sequenced in a study of patients and donors after allogeneic stem cell transplantation. TCRdb redid the calling of the RT-PCR reads with MiXCR, one entry per CDR3 protein. Of about a million distinct CDR3 sequences listed, 15% to 20% were seen once; the top ten hold 5% to 7.5%. The sequenced sample consisted of blood, either unsorted or a sorted T cell fraction (not recorded which). The receptor source for this set is a human donor who was either an allogeneic HSCT recipient or a stem cell or donor lymphocyte infusion donor (not recorded which). It is not recorded whose cells these are; they may come from a transplant donor. Both conserved end residues are part of each CDR3. The D gene is left open where the match is weak. Not every row has a clone size; where given, it reads once, few, many or a size class.

CASSRKVYEQFF,TGTGCCAGCTCTAGGAAGGTCTATGAGCAGTTCTTC,TRBJ2-1,-,TRBV2,few
CASGLVLADNEQFF,TGTGCTAGTGGTTTGGTACTAGCGGACAATGAGCAGTTCTTC,TRBJ2-1,TRBD2,TRBV12-5,-
CATCRMQRGGTDTQYF,TGTGCCACCTGTCGTATGCAGCGGGGGGGCACAGATACGCAGTATTTT,TRBJ2-3,TRBD2,TRBV10-3,-
CASSKRLAGEGMGDTQYF,TGTGCCAGCAGCAAGAGACTAGCGGGAGAGGGGATGGGAGATACGCAGTATTTT,TRBJ2-3,-,TRBV21-1,-
CSARESGGYGGYTF,TGCAGTGCTAGAGAGTCAGGGGGGTATGGAGGCTACACCTTC,TRBJ1-2,TRBD1,TRBV20-1,few
CASSVGGRVTGELFF,TGTGCCAGCAGTGTAGGCGGGAGGGTCACCGGGGAGCTGTTTTTT,TRBJ2-2,TRBD2,TRBV12-3/TRBV12-4,few
CASSLAGRVSHEQHF,TGCGCCAGCAGCTTGGCGGGCAGGGTTTCTCACGAGCAGCACTTC,TRBJ2-7,-,TRBV5-1,once
CSAARGKGGYTF,TGCAGTGCTGCCCGCGGGAAGGGCGGCTACACCTTC,TRBJ1-2,-,TRBV20-1,many
CSASAPPLHF,TGCAGTGCCAGCGCCCCACCCCTCCACTTT,TRBJ1-6,-,TRBV20-1,-
CASSLVVGWEQYF,TGTGCCAGCAGCTTAGTGGTAGGCTGGGAGCAGTACTTC,TRBJ2-7,-,TRBV7-8,few
CASSEPERLAGLRNEQFF,TGTGCCAGCAGTGAGCCCGAGAGGCTAGCGGGATTGCGCAATGAGCAGTTCTTC,TRBJ2-1,TRBD2,TRBV6-4,-
CAWRNGRGSLNTEAFF,TGTGCCTGGAGGAACGGCAGGGGTAGTCTGAACACTGAAGCTTTCTTT,TRBJ1-1,-,TRBV30,few
CASSLELAGASYEQYF,TGCGCCAGCAGCTTGGAGTTGGCGGGTGCCTCCTACGAGCAGTACTTC,TRBJ2-7,-,TRBV5-1,few
CASSPLGAGHTIYF,TGCGCCAGCAGCCCGCTGGGTGCGGGGCACACCATATATTTT,TRBJ1-3,-,TRBV5-1,few
CATSRRRDSQETQYF,TGTGCCACCAGCAGAAGGAGGGACAGTCAAGAGACCCAGTACTTC,TRBJ2-5,-,TRBV15,few
CASSYLSGSNEQFF,TGTGCCAGCAGTTACCTGAGCGGGAGCAATGAGCAGTTCTTC,TRBJ2-1,TRBD2,TRBV6-5,few
CSAPGGDTQYF,TGCAGTGCCCCCGGCGGGGATACGCAGTATTTT,TRBJ2-3,-,TRBV20-1,many
CASSLWQRFGENTEAFF,TGCGCCAGCAGCTTGTGGCAGAGGTTCGGGGAGAACACTGAAGCTTTCTTT,TRBJ1-1,-,TRBV5-1,few
CASSLRAGGDSMGEQYF,TGTGCCAGCAGTTTACGGGCAGGGGGCGATTCGATGGGAGAGCAGTACTTC,TRBJ2-7,TRBD1,TRBV12-3/TRBV12-4,few
CASGGFTEAFF,TGTGCCAGTGGGGGTTTTACTGAAGCTTTCTTT,TRBJ1-1,-,TRBV6-5,-
CASSLSSGRNNEQFF,TGTGCCAGCAGTTTAAGTAGCGGGAGAAACAATGAGCAGTTCTTC,TRBJ2-1,TRBD2,TRBV12-3/TRBV12-4,few
CASSEGTGEKLFF,TGTGCCAGCAGCGAGGGGACGGGTGAAAAACTGTTTTTT,TRBJ1-4,-,TRBV12-3/TRBV12-4,-
CASSRARTYEQYF,TGTGCCAGCTCGAGGGCCCGAACCTACGAGCAGTACTTC,TRBJ2-7,-,TRBV6-1,few